The rows below give T cell receptor beta chains drawn from one sample of a study of T cells in Graves' hyperthyroidism and ophthalmopathy. TCRdb fed the multiplex PCR reads into MiXCR, producing one record per CDR3 protein. In the table there are around 240,000 distinct CDR3 sequences, just over 14% of which are singletons. Source material: blood. The source is a woman between 35 and 50 years old with Graves' hyperthyroidism that later progressed to Graves' ophthalmopathy. CDR3s include the opening cysteine and the closing phenylalanine or tryptophan. Fields, in order: J gene, D gene, V gene, CDR3 protein. The D gene is left open where the match is weak.

J gene: TRBJ2-3; D gene: TRBD2; V gene: TRBV10-3; CDR3 protein: CAISEPGTSGGTFDTQYF
J gene: TRBJ1-3; D gene: .; V gene: TRBV12-3/TRBV12-4; CDR3 protein: CASSYPWEKGNTIYF
J gene: TRBJ2-2; D gene: TRBD1; V gene: TRBV5-8; CDR3 protein: CASSLGQTYTGYLFF
J gene: TRBJ2-3; D gene: .; V gene: TRBV9; CDR3 protein: CASSAPETDTQYF
J gene: TRBJ2-5; D gene: TRBD1; V gene: TRBV5-8; CDR3 protein: CASSRRQGQETQYF
J gene: TRBJ1-2; D gene: .; V gene: TRBV7-2; CDR3 protein: CASSLTITNYGYTF
J gene: TRBJ2-1; D gene: .; V gene: TRBV7-9; CDR3 protein: CASSLQEYSYNEQFF
J gene: TRBJ1-1; D gene: .; V gene: TRBV9; CDR3 protein: CASSASPYSRGNTEAFF
J gene: TRBJ2-3; D gene: .; V gene: TRBV24-1; CDR3 protein: CATSDPYRLDTDTQYF
J gene: TRBJ1-5; D gene: .; V gene: TRBV3-1; CDR3 protein: CASSQRGRGSNQPQHF
J gene: TRBJ1-1; D gene: .; V gene: TRBV2; CDR3 protein: CASSKLPGVEAFF
J gene: TRBJ2-3; D gene: .; V gene: TRBV10-2; CDR3 protein: CASSEYGGADTQYF
J gene: TRBJ2-3; D gene: .; V gene: TRBV7-9; CDR3 protein: CASSYRQDWADTQYF
J gene: TRBJ2-3; D gene: TRBD2; V gene: TRBV3-1; CDR3 protein: CASSQELEREKSGTQYF
J gene: TRBJ1-2; D gene: TRBD1; V gene: TRBV27; CDR3 protein: CASSPLSRLGQAYGYTF
J gene: TRBJ1-2; D gene: TRBD1; V gene: TRBV6-1; CDR3 protein: CASSQAKGQGRGYTF
J gene: TRBJ1-2; D gene: TRBD1; V gene: TRBV5-1; CDR3 protein: CASSLGRPPEQGYGYTF
J gene: TRBJ2-1; D gene: .; V gene: TRBV28; CDR3 protein: CASSPEGGSSYNEQFF
J gene: TRBJ1-5; D gene: .; V gene: TRBV13; CDR3 protein: CASSLKSQPQHF
J gene: TRBJ1-5; D gene: .; V gene: TRBV2; CDR3 protein: CASSESPLAYQPQHF
J gene: TRBJ2-7; D gene: .; V gene: TRBV27; CDR3 protein: CASGLTSSYEQYF
J gene: TRBJ1-1; D gene: .; V gene: TRBV5-1; CDR3 protein: CASSFQGSGTEAFF
J gene: TRBJ2-7; D gene: .; V gene: TRBV5-4; CDR3 protein: CASSFSQASSYEQYF
J gene: TRBJ2-3; D gene: .; V gene: TRBV20-1; CDR3 protein: CSASSLATDTQYF
J gene: TRBJ2-1; D gene: TRBD2; V gene: TRBV2; CDR3 protein: CASRGLAGDYNEQFF
J gene: TRBJ2-3; D gene: .; V gene: TRBV20-1; CDR3 protein: CSATWRVRTDTQYF
J gene: TRBJ1-3; D gene: .; V gene: TRBV7-6; CDR3 protein: CASSLATGHSTSGNTIYF
J gene: TRBJ2-1; D gene: .; V gene: TRBV12-3/TRBV12-4; CDR3 protein: CASRRPGSRDNEQFF
J gene: TRBJ2-1; D gene: TRBD2; V gene: TRBV7-9; CDR3 protein: CAGSIAGGANEQFF
J gene: TRBJ2-7; D gene: .; V gene: TRBV7-9; CDR3 protein: CASSLAAIRGDEQYF
J gene: TRBJ1-3; D gene: .; V gene: TRBV12-3/TRBV12-4; CDR3 protein: CASSLSPKTPHNRGNTIYF
J gene: TRBJ1-2; D gene: TRBD1; V gene: TRBV19; CDR3 protein: CASSILDRTALYGYTF
J gene: TRBJ1-1; D gene: .; V gene: TRBV7-2; CDR3 protein: CASSLVTGNTEAFF
J gene: TRBJ2-5; D gene: TRBD1; V gene: TRBV28; CDR3 protein: CASQRAQGPQETQYF
J gene: TRBJ1-1; D gene: .; V gene: TRBV28; CDR3 protein: CASRETEAFF
J gene: TRBJ2-7; D gene: TRBD1; V gene: TRBV4-1; CDR3 protein: CASSGRQGADEQYF
J gene: TRBJ2-3; D gene: .; V gene: TRBV4-1; CDR3 protein: CASSQTRPVGKDTQYF
J gene: TRBJ2-3; D gene: TRBD2; V gene: TRBV25-1; CDR3 protein: CASSEGLAGDTDTQYF
J gene: TRBJ2-4; D gene: TRBD2; V gene: TRBV12-3/TRBV12-4; CDR3 protein: CASSLRLAGGTYIDLAKNIQYF
J gene: TRBJ1-6; D gene: .; V gene: TRBV10-1; CDR3 protein: CASSDPQSPLHF
J gene: TRBJ2-5; D gene: TRBD2; V gene: TRBV2; CDR3 protein: CASSEVPLAGAETQYF
J gene: TRBJ2-3; D gene: TRBD1; V gene: TRBV27; CDR3 protein: CASSRNRGTDTQYF
J gene: TRBJ2-7; D gene: .; V gene: TRBV6-1; CDR3 protein: CATTDWSPYEQYF
J gene: TRBJ2-5; D gene: TRBD2; V gene: TRBV10-3; CDR3 protein: CAVGDGLAAETQYF
J gene: TRBJ1-6; D gene: TRBD1; V gene: TRBV27; CDR3 protein: CASKPAGGYNSPLHF
J gene: TRBJ2-5; D gene: .; V gene: TRBV7-9; CDR3 protein: CASSLVSRMETQYF